A single sample is the source of the 24 T cell receptor beta chains below, sequenced in a study of tumor and adjacent non-tumor tissue in lung cancer. No cell sorting was done before RNA was extracted from the tissue. The library came from three nested PCR rounds adapted from ARM-PCR protocols. One entry per CDR3 protein, called by TCRdb with MiXCR from the multiplex PCR reads. Counted here are about 200,000 distinct CDR3 sequences, 71% occurring once; the ten biggest clones make up almost 25%. The sequenced material came from lung tumor tissue. These receptors were obtained from a man in his 60s with non-small cell lung cancer.

This clonotype appeared many times. The rearrangement uses TRBV20-1 and TRBJ1-6, with D perhaps TRBD1 (6 bases). CDR3 length: 15 residues. Trimming shortened V by 5 bases and J by 0 bases, and 11 bases separated the two germline ends. CDR1 DFQATT and CDR2 SNEGSKA come from the germline V gene (reference sequence). The CDR3 DNA follows: TGCAGTGCTCCTGGACAGAGCTCCTATAATTCACCCCTCCACTTT. It yields the protein CSAPGQSSYNSPLHF.

This clonotype has just one count. This chain links TRBV30 with TRBJ2-7, with 8 positions matching TRBD2. The CDR3 length is 15 residues. CDR1 and CDR2 from the germline V gene are GTSNPN and SVGIG (reference sequence). The trim removed 3 bases at V and 3 bases at J, leaving 10 bases unmatched. CDR3 DNA: TGTGCCTGGAGGGCTAGCGGGCGGTCGATCTACGAGCAGTACTTC. This codes for CAWRASGRSIYEQYF.

V and J are TRBV28 and TRBJ1-2, with D possibly TRBD1 on 5 matching bases. This CDR3 comprises 14 residues. The germline CDR1 and CDR2 sequences are MDHEN and SYDVKM. V was cut by 10 bases and J by 8 bases, with 23 bases left in between. CDR3 loop: CAITLGEGPSGYTF. The CDR3 DNA reads TGTGCCATCACCCTAGGAGAGGGACCGTCGGGCTACACCTTC.

Points on this clonotype: Likely a read error: the CDR3 ends without its conserved phenylalanine or tryptophan. This chain connects TRBV6-5 to TRBJ2-5, with D hard to call. CDR1 and CDR2 from the germline V gene are MNHEY and SVGAGI. The CDR3 is 15 amino acids. Trimming pared 6 bases from V and 5 bases from J, leaving 19 bases between. CDR3 in amino acids: CASSYQPERQETQYL. Written as DNA, the CDR3 is TGTGCCAGCAGCTATCAGCCGGAGCGCCAGGAGACCCAGTACTTA.

Turning to this clonotype: This CDR3 is missing its conserved last phenylalanine or tryptophan, likely due to a read error. The rearrangement uses TRBV4-2 and TRBJ1-5, with D unresolved. Trimming pared 0 bases from V and 7 bases from J, leaving 13 bases between. This CDR3 has 15 residues. Per germline, CDR1 LGHNA and CDR2 YNFKEQ. CDR3 sequence reads: CASSQDVRSKQPQHI. CDR3 in DNA: TGTGCCAGCAGCCAAGATGTCCGTAGTAAACAGCCCCAGCATATT.

The chain has TRBV20-1 and TRBJ1-5, with a tentative D call TRBD1 (6 bases). This CDR3 spans 15 amino acids. In germline, CDR1 is DFQATT, CDR2 SNEGSKA (reference sequence). V was pared by 7 bases and J by 4 bases, with 20 bases between. DNA for the CDR3: TGCAGTGTCAATGCGCAGGGGAATAGTAATCAGCCCCAGCATTTT. Protein: CSVNAQGNSNQPQHF.

The chain links TRBV24-1 to TRBJ2-2; 7 nucleotides agree with TRBD2. V trimming: 4 bases; J trimming: 3 bases; junction bases outside the gene matches: 7. Germline V gene data show CDR1 as KGHDR and CDR2 as SFDVKD. The CDR3 loop spans 16 amino acids. The CDR3 nucleotides are TGTGCCACCAGTGAAACCACGGGGAGGGACACCGGGGAGCTGTTTTTT. It encodes CATSETTGRDTGELFF.

As concerns this clonotype: Given a much more abundant clone one base away, this may be a read error. No conserved phenylalanine or tryptophan is present at the end of the CDR3, so a read error is the likely explanation. This chain connects TRBV20-1 to TRBJ1-2, with 7 bases matching TRBD1. Germline CDR1 reads DFQATT; CDR2 reads SNEGSKA (reference sequence). With 6 bases clipped from V and 4 bases from J, the junction kept 5 bases outside the gene matches. The CDR3 covers 12 residues. The CDR3 nucleotides read TGCAGTGCCTCGGGACAGTTCTATGGCTACACCATC. Amino acids: CSASGQFYGYTI.

Remarks on this clonotype: The germline gene is not matched at one end of the junction; a read error may be the cause. The chain has TRBV20-1 and TRBJ2-7; D gene uncertain. Per germline, CDR1 DFQATT and CDR2 SNEGSKA (reference sequence). This CDR3 is built from 12 residues. This CDR3 reads CSARNRADEQHF. The CDR3 bases are TGCAGTGCTAGAAACCGGGCGGACGAGCAGCACTTC.

With respect to this clonotype: Because it lacks the conserved phenylalanine or tryptophan at the end, this CDR3 is likely a read error. The DNA is left out, because the CDR3 cannot be placed on it with certainty; the CDR3 is given as TCRdb lists it. The chain is built from TRBV12-3 or TRBV12-4 and TRBJ1-5. The CDR3 is made up of 17 amino acids, end residues included. CDR3 amino acids: CASSLRTGGEVPQPQHL.

With regard to this clonotype: At one of its ends the junction is not consistent with the germline gene, which may arise from a read error. The gene calls are TRBV11-1 and TRBJ2-7; TRBD2 is a possible D gene (6 bases). Per germline, CDR1 SGHAT and CDR2 FQDESV (reference sequence). The CDR3 contains 15 residues. The CDR3 region is CDSCLQYGSSYEQYF. The CDR3 DNA reads as TGTGACAGCTGCTTACAGTACGGGAGCTCCTACGAGCAGTACTTC.

A word on this clonotype: Since the CDR3 does not end with the conserved phenylalanine or tryptophan, this likely comes from a read error. It is unclear where the CDR3 begins or ends on the DNA, so no DNA is shown, and the CDR3 is as TCRdb lists it. The rearrangement links TRBV20-1 to TRBJ1-1; the table calls TRBD1, which could not be checked here. Termini included, the CDR3 measures 14 amino acids. Germline CDR1 DFQATT, CDR2 SNEGSKA (reference sequence). CDR3 loop: CSARVQGNSPESFL.

This clonotype showed up just a few times. The CDR3 DNA reads as TGTGCCAGCAGCCAAGGTGTTCCAGGGCTAGCGGTGATCTACGAGCAGTACTTC. Translation: CASSQGVPGLAVIYEQYF. V and J are TRBV14 and TRBJ2-7, with 7 bases that match TRBD2. This CDR3 is 18 amino acids long. Germline values: CDR1 SGHDN, CDR2 FVKESK. V shed 1 base, J shed 3 bases, and the junction held 15 bases outside the gene matches.

About this clonotype: One junction end disagrees with the germline gene, perhaps due to a read error. This rearrangement joins TRBV11-2 to TRBJ1-1, with D perhaps matching TRBD1 (6 bases). CDR1 is SGHAT, CDR2 FQNNGV, per germline. The length of the CDR3 is 14 residues. The CDR3 sequence: CASSPDRFNTEAFF. CDR3 sequence (DNA): TGCGCCAGCAGCCCCGACAGGTTTAACACTGAAGCTTTCTTT. Based on the CDR3 plus reference TRBV11-2 and TRBJ1-1, the full variable domain is EAGVAQSPRYKIIEKRQSVAFWCNPISGHATLYWYQQILGQGPKLLIQFQNNGVVDDSQLPKDRFSAERLKGVDSTLKIQPAKLEDSAVYLCASSPDRFNTEAFFGQGTRLTVV.

Points on this clonotype: Mismatch with germline at one junction end may stem from a read error. The V call is TRBV11-3, the J call TRBJ2-1, with a possible D match to TRBD2 (6 bases). From germline, CDR1 is SGHNT and CDR2 YENEEA. CDR3 size: 20 residues. CDR3 amino acids: CASSLDLLASSMSSYNEQLF. For the CDR3, the DNA is TGTGCCAGTAGCTTAGATCTCCTAGCGTCCTCGATGAGCTCCTACAATGAGCAGCTCTTC.

A note on this clonotype: The CDR3 does not end in the conserved phenylalanine or tryptophan, so this is likely a read error. The chain employs TRBV29-1 and TRBJ2-3, with 9 bases aligning to TRBD1. The CDR3 has 14 amino acids. CDR1 and CDR2 (germline): SQVTM, ANQGSEA. The CDR3 region has the DNA TGCAGTGCCGACACGGGACAGGGATCGGATACACAGTATTCT. This sequence encodes CSADTGQGSDTQYS.

This clonotype has just a few counts. This chain links TRBV11-3 with TRBJ1-3; D not certain. This CDR3 comprises 15 residues. V was clipped by 5 bases and J by 0 bases, with 11 bases between them. CDR1 is SGHNT and CDR2 is YENEEA in the germline V gene. In nucleotides, the CDR3 is TGTGCCAGCAGCATTGGTGGGAGCTCTGGAAACACCATATATTTT. Translated: CASSIGGSSGNTIYF.

The chain joins TRBV11-2 to TRBJ2-5; no reliable D call. Germline CDR1 SGHAT, CDR2 FQNNGV. Trimming shortened V by 6 bases and J by 3 bases, and 11 bases separated the two germline ends. The CDR3 extends over 13 amino acids. The CDR3 DNA reads TGTGCCAGCAGTCGGGTTTACGAAGAGACCCAGTACTTC. It is translated as CASSRVYEETQYF. Complete variable domain (other parts from reference TRBV11-2 and TRBJ2-5): EAGVAQSPRYKIIEKRQSVAFWCNPISGHATLYWYQQILGQGPKLLIQFQNNGVVDDSQLPKDRFSAERLKGVDSTLKIQPAKLEDSAVYLCASSRVYEETQYFGPGTRLLVL.

A note on this clonotype: At one boundary the junction diverges from the germline segment, which might be a read error. This rearrangement joins TRBV11-2 to TRBJ2-5; the D is unclear. Germline CDR1 and CDR2: SGHAT and FQNNGV. The CDR3 covers 17 residues. CDR3: CGSSSTPSNSLLETQYF. CDR3 nucleotide sequence: TGTGGCAGCAGTTCCACCCCCTCGAACAGCCTCCTCGAGACCCAGTACTTC. Filled out from reference TRBV11-2 and TRBJ2-5, the complete variable domain reads EAGVAQSPRYKIIEKRQSVAFWCNPISGHATLYWYQQILGQGPKLLIQFQNNGVVDDSQLPKDRFSAERLKGVDSTLKIQPAKLEDSAVYLCGSSSTPSNSLLETQYFGPGTRLLVL.

This clonotype occurred once. A read error may account for a junction end that differs from germline. This chain uses TRBV5-4 with TRBJ2-7; D could derive from TRBD1 or TRBD2 (6 bases each). Germline V gives CDR1 SGHNT, CDR2 YYREEE (reference sequence). The CDR3 contains 15 residues. CDR3 sequence reads: CVSSLGRGQTYEQYF. For the CDR3, the DNA is TGTGTCAGCAGCTTGGGACGGGGGCAAACCTACGAGCAGTACTTC. Full variable domain (rest looked up from reference TRBV5-4 and TRBJ2-7): ETGVTQSPTHLIKTRGQQVTLRCSSQSGHNTVSWYQQALGQGPQFIFQYYREEENGRGNFPPRFSGLQFPNYSSELNVNALELDDSALYLCVSSLGRGQTYEQYFGPGTRLTVT.

The chain links TRBV20-1 to TRBJ2-5; 8 bases line up with TRBD1. This CDR3 has 14 amino acids. CDR1 and CDR2 (germline): DFQATT, SNEGSKA (reference sequence). The trim removed 5 bases at V and 5 bases at J, leaving 10 bases unmatched. CDR3 bases: TGCAGTGCTTCGGACAGGGCACTCGGGGAGACCCAGTACTTC. This gives the protein CSASDRALGETQYF.

V usage is TRBV6-1 and J usage is TRBJ1-1; D remains unclear. V lost 11 bases to trimming and J lost 6 bases, with 16 bases between them. The CDR3 covers 12 residues. Per germline, CDR1 MNHNS and CDR2 SASEGT. This CDR3 is CASRTGWAEAFF. The CDR3 DNA follows: TGTGCCTCCCGGACTGGTTGGGCTGAAGCTTTCTTT.

The sample holds one count of this clonotype. Mismatch with germline at one junction end may stem from a read error. The CDR3 is CASRTSGESYEQHF. Written as DNA, the CDR3 is TGTGCCAGCAGGACTTCGGGAGAATCCTACGAGCAGCACTTC. The chain combines TRBV6-5 with TRBJ2-5, with D possibly matching TRBD2 (6 bases). The V gene's germline CDR1 is MNHEY and CDR2 SVGAGI. CDR3 length: 14 residues.

With respect to this clonotype: Just one base apart from a much larger clone, this may be a read error. This chain joins TRBV6-5 and TRBJ2-1; 8 nucleotides align to TRBD1. This CDR3 has 16 residues. CDR1 MNHEY and CDR2 SVGAGI come from the germline V gene. CDR3 residues: CASSSQGANSYNEQSF. CDR3 bases: TGTGCCAGCAGTTCTCAGGGGGCAAACTCCTACAATGAGCAGTCCTTC.